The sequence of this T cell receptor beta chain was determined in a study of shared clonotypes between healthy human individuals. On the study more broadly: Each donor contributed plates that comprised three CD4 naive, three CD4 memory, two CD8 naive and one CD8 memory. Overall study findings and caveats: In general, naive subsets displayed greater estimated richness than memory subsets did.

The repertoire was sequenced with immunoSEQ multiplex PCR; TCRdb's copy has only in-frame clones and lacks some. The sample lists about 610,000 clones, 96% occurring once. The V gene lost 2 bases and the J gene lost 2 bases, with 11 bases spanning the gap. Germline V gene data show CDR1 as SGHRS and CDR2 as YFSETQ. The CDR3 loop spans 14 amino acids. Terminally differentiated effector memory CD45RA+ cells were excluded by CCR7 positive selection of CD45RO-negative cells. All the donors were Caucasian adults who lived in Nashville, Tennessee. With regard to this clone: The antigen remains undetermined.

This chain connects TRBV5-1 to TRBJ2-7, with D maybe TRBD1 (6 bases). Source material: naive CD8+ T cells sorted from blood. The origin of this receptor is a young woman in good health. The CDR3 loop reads CASSFGTSTYEQYF. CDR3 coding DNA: TGCGCCAGCAGCTTCGGGACATCAACCTACGAGCAGTACTTC.